This T cell receptor beta chain appears in the sequencing data of a study of blood T cell repertoires in COVID-19. Overall study: The samples span acute and convalescent COVID-19 from the United States, Italy and Spain. In each case, the material was cDNA or gDNA derived from T cells, B-cell-depleted T cells, or PBMCs.

The V end lost 6 bases, the J end lost 9 bases, and 21 bases lay between the germline ends. The CDR3 runs 15 residues. CDR1 SNHLY and CDR2 FYNNEI come from the germline V gene. Per the study methods: The assay estimated nucleated cells by amplifying reference gene primers. Clones were read by immunoSEQ multiplex PCR, and TCRdb kept only the in-frame ones, dropping some. Clonal size and the V and J genes are those of that table, whereas D and trimming came from the DNA. In the table there are tens of thousands of clones, 80% of which are singletons. This clone was seen a few times. The clonotype was recovered from a woman in her 70s with acute or convalescent COVID-19. Sequenced sample: peripheral blood. V gene TRBV2 combines with J gene TRBJ2-1; D is possibly TRBD2 (7 bases). Here the CDR3 DNA reads TGTGCCAGCAGGGACTTGAGGGGGGGCCGCGTTGAGCAGTTCTTC. Translated, it gives CASRDLRGGRVEQFF.